This T cell receptor (beta chain) appears in the sequencing data of a study of T cells after yellow fever vaccination. For the study at large: Researchers used SMART-Seq v4 Ultra Low Input to prepare fractions that had low cell numbers.

UMIs and a universal primer site were added when TCR cDNA was made by 5'RACE template switching. From the 5' RACE reads, TCRdb called clonotypes with MiXCR, one entry per CDR3 protein. The sample gives fewer than 450,000 distinct CDR3 sequences, around 4.1% of which show up once; about 24% is in the top ten. Study-level findings and limits: Most clones from primary vaccination were detected again post-booster (about 95% CD4, 88% CD8).

This CDR3 has 16 residues. Germline V gene sequence: CDR1 SGDLS, CDR2 YYNGEE. V shed 4 bases and J 4 bases; nucleotides not matched to a gene: 11. A remark on this clonotype: Its specificity is not known.

The clonotype originates from a man between 18 and 35 years old who received the YFV17D yellow fever vaccine. The chain carries TRBV9 and TRBJ2-3, with 8 bases fitting TRBD2. The sequenced sample was PBMCs, obtained 5 days after the yellow fever booster vaccination. In DNA form, the CDR3 reads TGTGCCAGCAGCTCCTGGACTAGCATCGGCTCAGATACGCAGTATTTT. It yields the protein CASSSWTSIGSDTQYF.